This T cell receptor beta chain was found in a study of T cells in Graves' hyperthyroidism and ophthalmopathy. From germline, CDR1 is LGHDT and CDR2 YNNKEL (reference sequence). V dropped 4 bases and J dropped 5; count of bases not matched to a gene: 4. The CDR3 totals 13 residues. Amplification of TCR beta CDR3 regions used RNA as the template. Using the HTBI primer set, a first-round RT-PCR was run on the TCR CDR3. TCRdb reanalysed the multiplex PCR reads using MiXCR and keeps one entry per CDR3 protein. The sample comprises about 290,000 distinct CDR3 sequences, approximately 15% of which are singletons, and 33% rests with the top ten. This clonotype was seen repeatedly, ten times or more.

The chain uses TRBV3-1 and TRBJ1-1, with 7 bases lining up with TRBD1. The sample consisted of blood. The receptor's source is a man aged 25 to 45 with Graves' hyperthyroidism. CDR3 bases: TGTGCCAGCAGCCCAGGGGGGGAAACTGAAGCTTTCTTT. It yields the protein CASSPGGETEAFF.